This T cell receptor beta chain was obtained from a study of monozygotic twins with inflammatory bowel disease. Study-level results: Healthy co-twins had higher TCRbeta inverse Simpson diversity than their IBD twins.

As regards this clonotype: Its antigen remains unidentified.

Germline V gene sequence: CDR1 ENHRY, CDR2 SYGVKD. The CDR3 contains 13 residues. cDNA was made in eight separate reactions per sample. Template switching incorporated UMIs with a 6-nucleotide sample barcode. No DNA is given; TCRdb re-called the 5' RACE reads and lists each CDR3 protein once. With nearly 450,000 distinct CDR3 sequences in the sample, the ten largest clones hold around 2.4%. The V and J genes are TRBV10-3 and TRBJ2-7; with no DNA, the TCRdb D assignment of TRBD1 cannot be verified. This clonotype was sampled from a human donor with ulcerative colitis or Crohn's disease, or a healthy co-twin of an affected twin (not recorded which). The sequencing sample was made of blood. This CDR3 is CAIRTGNSYEQYF.